This T cell receptor beta chain was recorded in a study of post-analysis software for immune sequencing data. V was pared by 3 bases and J by 7 bases, with 16 bases between. CDR1 and CDR2 (germline): MDHEN, SYDVKM. This CDR3 is built from 14 residues. Unique molecular identifiers had been added to the TCR beta cDNA libraries. TCRdb analysed the PCR reads with MiXCR anew, one entry per CDR3 protein. The sample includes some 800,000 distinct CDR3 sequences, under 60% of them seen just once. Findings and limits, study-wide: TRBV5-6, TRBV5-1 and TRBV20-1 belonged to a set of roughly 5 TRBV segments that were more frequent in patients than controls. Analysis by F measure revealed that same-batch samples clustered strongly together.

As concerns this clonotype: Its antigen is undetermined.

The V gene is TRBV28, the J gene TRBJ2-7; no reliable D call. Material: blood. This clonotype was sampled from a girl aged 5-17 years with multiple sclerosis. The CDR3 protein is CASSLPSRFVEQYF. The CDR3 DNA reads TGTGCCAGCAGTTTGCCCAGCAGGTTCGTAGAGCAGTACTTC.